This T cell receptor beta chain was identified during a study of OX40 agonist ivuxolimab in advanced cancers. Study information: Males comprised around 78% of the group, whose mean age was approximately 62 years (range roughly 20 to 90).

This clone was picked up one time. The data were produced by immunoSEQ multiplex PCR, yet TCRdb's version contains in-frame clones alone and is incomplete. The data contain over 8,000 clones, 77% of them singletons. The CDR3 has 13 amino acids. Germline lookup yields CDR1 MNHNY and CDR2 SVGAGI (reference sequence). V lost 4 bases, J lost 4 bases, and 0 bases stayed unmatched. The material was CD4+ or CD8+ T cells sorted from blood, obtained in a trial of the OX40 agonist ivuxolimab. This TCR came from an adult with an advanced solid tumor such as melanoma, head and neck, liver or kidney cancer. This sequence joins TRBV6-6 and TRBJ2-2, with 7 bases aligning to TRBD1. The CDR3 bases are TGTGCCAGCAGTTGGACAGGCACCGGGGAGCTGTTTTTT. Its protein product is CASSWTGTGELFF.